These 17 T cell receptor beta chains originate from one sample sequenced in a study of lymphopenia after photon versus proton radiotherapy. Assay used: immunoSEQ multiplex PCR; TCRdb lists only in-frame clones, some missing. The data show about 12,000 clones, 88% seen once. The sample here was peripheral blood, taken from a patient treated with photon-based radiotherapy. The receptor source for this set is a man aged 60 to 69 with pancreatic cancer.

The rearrangement joins TRBV18 to TRBJ2-5; D is unresolved. V gave up 0 bases and J gave up 4 bases, with 6 bases separating them. The CDR3 is 13 residues long. Germline V CDR1 and CDR2: KGHSH, LQKENI. The CDR3 bases are TGTGCCAGCTCACCACCCAGCGTAGAGACCCAGTACTTC. Amino acids: CASSPPSVETQYF.

The chain is built from TRBV19 and TRBJ1-5; TRBD1 might be the D (6 bases). The V gene's germline CDR1 is LNHDA and CDR2 SQIVND (reference sequence). This CDR3 region has 14 residues. The V end was cut by 5 bases, the J end by 6 bases, with 14 bases between. CDR3 residues: CASSPSGGLQPQHF. Written as DNA, the CDR3 is TGTGCCAGTAGTCCTTCCGGGGGCCTTCAGCCCCAGCATTTT.

This CDR3 is CASRRGRNQPQHF. In DNA form, the CDR3 reads TGTGCCAGTAGGCGGGGGCGCAATCAGCCCCAGCATTTT. This chain connects TRBV19 to TRBJ1-5; D possibly corresponds to TRBD1 (6 bases). The CDR3 extends over 13 amino acids. V dropped 6 bases and J dropped 2 bases, with 8 bases sitting between them. Germline V gene lookup returns CDR1 LNHDA and CDR2 SQIVND (reference sequence).

This sequence joins TRBV19 and TRBJ1-1; D remains ambiguous. The CDR3 is made up of 13 amino acids. Germline V CDR1 and CDR2: LNHDA, SQIVND (reference sequence). Trimming cost V 7 bases and J 0 bases, with 9 bases left between them. CDR3 sequence: CASKSEVNTEAFF. The CDR3 DNA reads as TGTGCCAGTAAATCTGAGGTGAACACTGAAGCTTTCTTT.

The V call is TRBV5-3, the J call TRBJ2-5, with 7 bases lining up with TRBD2. TRBV5-3 carries the ORF label, with uncertain function. The ends lost 3 bases at V and 3 bases at J; junction bases unmatched: 5. This CDR3 is 14 amino acids long. As DNA, the CDR3 is TGTGCCAGAAGCTCGCGGGGGTGGGAAGAGACCCAGTACTTC. Protein product: CARSSRGWEETQYF.

The chain couples TRBV7-9 to TRBJ1-1; perhaps TRBD1 as D (5 bases). The germline CDR1 and CDR2 sequences are SEHNR and FQNEAQ (reference sequence). Trimming left V 0 bases short and J 3 bases short, with 17 bases between. The CDR3 contains 17 residues. The chain's CDR3 is CASSLALRGAVDTEAFF. For the CDR3, the DNA is TGTGCCAGCAGCTTAGCGCTCAGAGGGGCCGTGGACACTGAAGCTTTCTTT.

This clone was seen a handful of times. The rearrangement uses TRBV2 and TRBJ1-3; 8 bases align to TRBD1. The V and J ends lost 6 bases and 0 bases, in that order; junction bases with no gene match: 7. The CDR3 is 16 amino acids. The germline V gene encodes CDR1 SNHLY and CDR2 FYNNEI. As DNA, the CDR3 is TGTGCCAGCAGGGAGTGGACAGGGCGCTCTGGAAACACCATATATTTT. The encoded protein is CASREWTGRSGNTIYF.

This clone was observed once. This chain joins TRBV20-1 and TRBJ2-5; D is undetermined. CDR1 is DFQATT, CDR2 SNEGSKA, per germline (reference sequence). V gave up 7 bases and J gave up 2 bases, with 5 bases separating them. The CDR3 covers 10 residues. CDR3 region: CSGQQETQYF. CDR3 coding DNA: TGCAGTGGGCAGCAAGAGACCCAGTACTTC.

The J gene is TRBJ2-7, the V gene TRBV30; weak D call: TRBD1 (6 bases). The CDR3 runs 15 residues. The germline V gene encodes CDR1 GTSNPN and CDR2 SVGIG (reference sequence). Trimming took 3 bases from V and 3 from J, leaving 18 bases between them. The CDR3 region is CAWSLGDTGIYEQYF. Here the CDR3 DNA reads TGTGCCTGGAGCTTGGGGGACACAGGAATCTACGAGCAGTACTTC.

The genes are TRBV11-3 and TRBJ2-2; 8 bases align to TRBD2. CDR3 length equals 15 residues. Germline V gives CDR1 SGHNT, CDR2 YENEEA. V shed 2 bases and J 2 bases; nucleotides not matched to a gene: 1. Written as DNA, the CDR3 is TGTGCCAGCAGCTTAAGCGGGGGTAACACCGGGGAGCTGTTTTTT. It encodes CASSLSGGNTGELFF.

The chain is built from TRBV16 and TRBJ1-1; D call uncertain. This CDR3 is built from 13 residues. The V end was cut by 0 bases, the J end by 0 bases, with 2 bases between. Germline CDR1 is KGHSY and CDR2 is FQNENV. The CDR3 nucleotides read TGTGCCAGCAGCCAATCACTGAACACTGAAGCTTTCTTT. It translates to CASSQSLNTEAFF.

J is TRBJ1-2 and V is TRBV5-6; D might be TRBD1 (6 bases). Germline V gene sequence: CDR1 SGHDT, CDR2 YYEEEE. The CDR3 totals 17 residues. Trimming stripped 1 base from V and 3 bases from J, with 19 bases between. DNA for the CDR3: TGTGCCAGCAGCTTGTGGACCCCCCCCCAGGGGTACTATGGCTACACCTTC. This translates into CASSLWTPPQGYYGYTF. Full variable domain (remainder filled in from reference TRBV5-6 and TRBJ1-2): DAGVTQSPTHLIKTRGQQVTLRCSPKSGHDTVSWYQQALGQGPQFIFQYYEEEERQRGNFPDRFSGHQFPNYSSELNVNALLLGDSALYLCASSLWTPPQGYYGYTFGSGTRLTVV.

The chain couples TRBV4-2 to TRBJ1-3; D not resolved. Germline lookup yields CDR1 LGHNA and CDR2 YNFKEQ. The CDR3 covers 15 residues. With 0 bases removed from V and 0 bases from J, the gap between germline ends came to 6 bases. CDR3 amino acids: CASSQDRFSGNTIYF. In nucleotides, the CDR3 is TGTGCCAGCAGCCAAGATAGATTCTCTGGAAACACCATATATTTT.

The V and J genes are TRBV5-1 and TRBJ2-5; D possibly corresponds to TRBD2 (6 bases). CDR3 length: 14 amino acids. The germline CDR1 and CDR2 sequences are SGHRS and YFSETQ. Trimming removed 5 bases at V and 4 bases at J, with 15 bases between. DNA for the CDR3: TGCGCCAGCAGTTCCCAGCCCGGGGGAGAGACCCAGTACTTC. Translating it yields CASSSQPGGETQYF.

The genes are TRBV7-8 and TRBJ2-1, with 14 bases fitting TRBD2. CDR3 size: 17 residues. The V segment lost 1 base and the J segment 8 bases; nucleotides outside the gene matches: 7. Germline CDR1 reads SGHVS; CDR2 reads FQNEAQ. The CDR3 region is CASSLGLAGGFMYEQFF. CDR3 nucleotide sequence: TGTGCCAGCAGCTTAGGACTAGCGGGGGGGTTTATGTATGAGCAGTTCTTC.

The chain couples TRBV7-8 to TRBJ2-1; D is undetermined. Germline CDR1 reads SGHVS; CDR2 reads FQNEAQ. The CDR3 is 13 residues long. The V and J ends lost 1 base and 7 bases respectively, with 8 bases between them. This chain's CDR3 is CASSLVPWNEQFF. In DNA form, the CDR3 reads TGTGCCAGCAGCTTAGTACCGTGGAATGAGCAGTTCTTC.

This chain's CDR3 is CSPRENEQFF. The CDR3 coding sequence is TGCAGTCCCAGGGAGAATGAGCAGTTCTTC. This sequence joins TRBV20-1 and TRBJ2-1, with D perhaps TRBD1 or TRBD2 (5 bases each). V was shortened by 8 bases and J by 7 bases, with 9 bases between the two germline ends. The CDR3 spans 10 residues. The germline gives CDR1 DFQATT, CDR2 SNEGSKA (reference sequence).